Listed below are T cell receptor beta chains from one sample, sequenced in a study of blood T cell repertoires in COVID-19. Repertoires were generated with immunoSEQ multiplex PCR, while TCRdb's copy carries only in-frame clones and drops some. Found here are tens of thousands of clones, 84% of them singletons; the top ten hold under 30%. Specimen: peripheral blood. Receptors originate from a human donor in a cohort sampled during active COVID-19. CDR3s leave out the opening cysteine and the closing phenylalanine or tryptophan.

v_call cdr3_aa
TRBV10-3 AISENLQVGTEAF
TRBV5-1 ASSPLAGGPLGSYNEQF
TRBV2 AISTGGYEQY
TRBV2 ASSEALRGSSTDTQY
TRBV20-1 SARDADTQY
TRBV4-1 ASRPSGGAPGELF
TRBV7-9 ASSSMWGPNEQF
TRBV4-2 ASSQETGDNSPLH
TRBV7-9 ASIFGGVLHNNEQF
TRBV5-1 ASSSSGQEVTEAF
TRBV7-9 ASSLQGPHEQF
TRBV28 ASRSPGTAVEKLF
TRBV24-1 ATSAADKETQY
TRBV5-6 ASSLGTPDTQY
TRBV7-6 ASSPATGIVDEQY
TRBV9 ASSPGQGVGEQF
TRBV7-3 ASSASGGYNEQF
TRBV15 ATSARSTTYQPQH
TRBV4-1 ASSHRTGNYGYT
TRBV28 ASSLAGGSSNEKLF
TRBV7-8 ASSAKRDRDHNSPLH
TRBV25-1 ASSELYETGSEKLF
TRBV6-1 ASSDGQSLNEKLF
TRBV27 ATRYGGAKNIQY
TRBV27 ASSSPPGLGYT
TRBV5-1 ASSSEGLFYEQY
TRBV5-6 ASSWDTEAF
TRBV18 ASSPRGNTEAF
TRBV19 ASSIGLWNTEAF
TRBV25-1 ASSATQGVYGYT
TRBV29-1 SVEDRGGPADTQY
TRBV5-1 ASSAKGQGVDTQY
TRBV6-4 ASSDSRGTKNIQY
TRBV15 ATSQGAGAYSNQPQH
TRBV5-8 ASGGYEQY
TRBV7-6 ASSLVGGALGDEQF
TRBV9 ASSPTGVTEAF
TRBV9 ASSVKDLTGENSPLH
TRBV18 ASSPPGTSNTGELF
TRBV7-9 ASSLSGGHYNEQF
TRBV7-2 ASSFQGAKETQY
TRBV7-9 ASSPPTGTSGNTIY
TRBV4-3 ASSRQRGDTQY
TRBV5-5 ASSAGQGGYYGANVLT
TRBV5-1 ASSHRAGTDTQY
TRBV7-8 ASSFAVQGTDTQY